This is a list of T cell receptor beta chains from one sample in a study of blood T cell repertoires in COVID-19. Generated by immunoSEQ multiplex PCR, the TCRdb table keeps only in-frame clones and is missing some. The data show hundreds of thousands of clones, with about 89% seen just once and under 15% held by the top ten. Sequencing input: peripheral blood. These receptors originate from a woman aged 55-70 years with acute or convalescent COVID-19. Each CDR3 is given with its conserved first and last residue. A D gene is named only where the DNA matches it firmly. Some rows have no size entry. The others give once, few or many, or a class for an expanded clone.

size	D	V	J	DNA	CDR3
-	-	TRBV19	TRBJ1-5	TGTGCCAGTAGTATTGTGGCACGAAGCAATCAGCCCCAGCATTTT	CASSIVARSNQPQHF
-	TRBD2	TRBV2	TRBJ2-5	TGTGCCAGCAGGGAGCGGGGGGAAGAGACCCAGTACTTC	CASRERGEETQYF
-	-	TRBV9	TRBJ2-3	TGTGCCAGCAGCGTAAGAGGAGACCCTAGCACAGATACGCAGTATTTT	CASSVRGDPSTDTQYF
-	-	TRBV19	TRBJ2-6	TGTGCCAGTAGCCCCTCGGTTTCCTCTGGGGCCAACGTCCTGACTTTC	CASSPSVSSGANVLTF
-	TRBD1	TRBV6-5	TRBJ2-3	TGTGCCAGCAGTTGGGGACAGGGCACAGATACGCAGTATTTT	CASSWGQGTDTQYF
-	TRBD2	TRBV6-2/TRBV6-3	TRBJ2-7	TGTGCCAGCAGTTACCCCGGAATGGGGAGGGAGGAGCAGTACTTC	CASSYPGMGREEQYF
-	-	TRBV4-3	TRBJ2-7	TGCGCCAGCAGCCAGGAGGGGGCCTCCTACGAGCAGTACTTC	CASSQEGASYEQYF
-	TRBD2	TRBV28	TRBJ2-3	TGTGCCAGCAGTCCACCTAGCGGGAGGACAGATACGCAGTATTTT	CASSPPSGRTDTQYF
-	TRBD2	TRBV25-1	TRBJ2-1	TGTGCCAGCAGTGAAAGGGGCGGGAGCTCCTACAATGAGCAGTTCTTC	CASSERGGSSYNEQFF
-	TRBD1	TRBV27	TRBJ1-2	TGTGCCAGCAGATCCGGGACAGGGAGAGGGGTTAACTATGGCTACACCTTC	CASRSGTGRGVNYGYTF
-	TRBD2	TRBV28	TRBJ2-7	TGTGCCAGCAGTCTCTCTCTCGGGACTATTATCTACGAGCAGTACTTC	CASSLSLGTIIYEQYF
-	TRBD1	TRBV6-6	TRBJ2-2	TGTGCCAGCAGTTGGCCAGGGGGCGAGGACACCGGGGAGCTGTTTTTT	CASSWPGGEDTGELFF
-	-	TRBV9	TRBJ2-3	TGTGCCAGCAGCGTAGAACTAGCAAACACAGATACGCAGTATTTT	CASSVELANTDTQYF
-	-	TRBV4-3	TRBJ2-3	TGCGCCAGCAGCCAAGATACGGGTAGCACAGATACGCAGTATTTT	CASSQDTGSTDTQYF
-	-	TRBV20-1	TRBJ2-1	TGCAGTGCTAGTAGGCAGGAAAAAATCTCCTACAATGAGCAGTTCTTC	CSASRQEKISYNEQFF
-	-	TRBV2	TRBJ1-1	TGTGCCACCACCCGGGACTCTACTGAAGCTTTCTTT	CATTRDSTEAFF
-	-	TRBV5-1	TRBJ1-1	TGCGCCAGCAGCTTGGTGCGGGGCGACACTGAAGCTTTCTTT	CASSLVRGDTEAFF
few	TRBD2	TRBV19	TRBJ2-3	TGTGCCAGTAGGGAGACTAGCGGGGGGCCGGATACGCAGTATTTT	CASRETSGGPDTQYF
once	-	TRBV4-2	TRBJ1-1	TGTGCCAGCAGCCAAGGGGCAGCCCTGAACACTGAAGCTTTCTTT	CASSQGAALNTEAFF
once	-	TRBV5-4	TRBJ2-2	TGTGCCAGCAGCTTGTCCCCAGGGTGGAACACCGGGGAGCTGTTTTTT	CASSLSPGWNTGELFF
-	TRBD1	TRBV7-9	TRBJ1-1	TGTGCCAGCAGCATAACAGGGGCGAGGAACACTGAAGCTTTCTTT	CASSITGARNTEAFF
few	-	TRBV6-4	TRBJ1-5	TGTGCCAGCAAGAGGATGAGGTGTCAGCCCCAGCATTTT	CASKRMRCQPQHF
-	-	TRBV19	TRBJ2-7	TGTGCCAGTAGTATAGCCTCCGGGATGGCTTACGAGCAGTACTTC	CASSIASGMAYEQYF
-	-	TRBV6-2/TRBV6-3	TRBJ1-1	TGTGCCAGCAGTCGGTCAAACACTGAAGCTTTCTTT	CASSRSNTEAFF
-	TRBD2	TRBV3-1/TRBV3-2	TRBJ2-2	TGTGCCAGCAGCCGTAGCGGGAGCGACACCGGGGAGCTGTTTTTT	CASSRSGSDTGELFF
-	TRBD2	TRBV5-1	TRBJ2-5	TGCGCCAGCAGCTTAGGGCCTGCGGGAGGGCAAGAGACCCAGTACTTC	CASSLGPAGGQETQYF
-	TRBD2	TRBV27	TRBJ2-5	TGTGCCAGCAGTTTGGCCCGGGGAGCGGGGGGGCCGGGTGAGACCCAGTACTTC	CASSLARGAGGPGETQYF
few	-	TRBV27	TRBJ1-2	TGTGCCAGCACCAACAGTACCAACTATGGCTACACCTTC	CASTNSTNYGYTF
-	-	TRBV5-4	TRBJ1-5	TGTGCCAGCAGCTTGGACGGTAGCAATCAGCCCCAGCATTTT	CASSLDGSNQPQHF
-	-	TRBV15	TRBJ2-7	TGTGCCACCAGCAGAGACAAAACCTACGAGCAGTACTTC	CATSRDKTYEQYF
-	TRBD2	TRBV7-3	TRBJ2-1	TGTGCCAGCAGCGCGCCGGGACTAGCGGGAGTCAATGAGCAGTTCTTC	CASSAPGLAGVNEQFF
-	-	TRBV6-2/TRBV6-3	TRBJ1-6	TGTGCCAGCAGTTACTTCGACAGAGCCAATTCACCCCTCCACTTT	CASSYFDRANSPLHF
-	-	TRBV7-2	TRBJ2-2	TGTGCCAGCAGCTCCAGGGTTTCCGGGGAGCTGTTTTTT	CASSSRVSGELFF
-	TRBD1	TRBV5-1	TRBJ1-1	TGCGCCAGCAGCCCTGGACCGGACAGGTTGAACACTGAAGCTTTCTTT	CASSPGPDRLNTEAFF
-	-	TRBV7-2	TRBJ2-2	TGTGCCAGCAGTCCCCAGTTCACCGGGGAGCTGTTTTTT	CASSPQFTGELFF
-	TRBD2	TRBV12-3/TRBV12-4	TRBJ2-3	TGTGCCAGCAGTTTCCCTAGCGGAACAGGGCAGTATTTT	CASSFPSGTGQYF
-	TRBD1	TRBV7-8	TRBJ2-7	TGTGCCAGCAGCCCTCCTTACAGGGGGCTTTCCTACGAGCAGTACTTC	CASSPPYRGLSYEQYF
-	-	TRBV9	TRBJ1-1	TGTGCCAGCAGCGTAGTTCATACAGACCCCACTGAAGCTTTCTTT	CASSVVHTDPTEAFF
-	TRBD1	TRBV12-3/TRBV12-4	TRBJ1-2	TGTGCCACAGGGACAGGAGCTAACTATGGCTACACCTTC	CATGTGANYGYTF
-	TRBD1	TRBV7-8	TRBJ1-4	TGTGCCAGCAGCTCCCGACAGGGGGCGGTTGGGGGATTGAATGAAAAACTGTTTTTT	CASSSRQGAVGGLNEKLFF
-	-	TRBV18	TRBJ1-2	TGTGCCAGCTCACCTAGACAGGCGCGAACTCTGTATGGCTACACCTTC	CASSPRQARTLYGYTF
once	TRBD1	TRBV27	TRBJ2-7	TGTGCCAGCAGTTCCCGGACAGGGAATCACGAGCAGTACTTC	CASSSRTGNHEQYF
-	-	TRBV9	TRBJ2-7	TGTGCCAGCAGCGTATCAGGGAATACCTACGAGCAGTACTTC	CASSVSGNTYEQYF
few	-	TRBV20-1	TRBJ1-2	TGCAGTGCTAGACCAGTGCAGTACACCTTC	CSARPVQYTF
-	-	TRBV6-2/TRBV6-3	TRBJ2-7	TGTGCCAGCAGCCTCCTCGCCTACGAGCAGTACTTC	CASSLLAYEQYF
few	-	TRBV11-3	TRBJ2-1	TGTGCCAGCAGCTTAGAGTTACCTAGTGAGCAGTTCTTC	CASSLELPSEQFF
-	-	TRBV19	TRBJ1-3	TGTGCCAGTAGCAATTTCGCGGAAGGAAACACCATATATTTT	CASSNFAEGNTIYF
few	TRBD1	TRBV6-5	TRBJ1-5	TGTGCCAGCAGTTACGGGACAGGGAACAATCAGCCCCAGCATTTT	CASSYGTGNNQPQHF
-	TRBD1	TRBV7-2	TRBJ1-5	TGTGCCAGCAGCTTAGCAACAGGGGCCAATCAGCCCCAGCATTTT	CASSLATGANQPQHF
-	-	TRBV27	TRBJ2-1	TGTGCCAGCACCCTGTCGAATAGGTTCTTC	CASTLSNRFF
-	TRBD2	TRBV28	TRBJ2-7	TGTGCCAGCAGCCTAGTAGCGGGGTACCCCTACGAGCAGTACTTC	CASSLVAGYPYEQYF